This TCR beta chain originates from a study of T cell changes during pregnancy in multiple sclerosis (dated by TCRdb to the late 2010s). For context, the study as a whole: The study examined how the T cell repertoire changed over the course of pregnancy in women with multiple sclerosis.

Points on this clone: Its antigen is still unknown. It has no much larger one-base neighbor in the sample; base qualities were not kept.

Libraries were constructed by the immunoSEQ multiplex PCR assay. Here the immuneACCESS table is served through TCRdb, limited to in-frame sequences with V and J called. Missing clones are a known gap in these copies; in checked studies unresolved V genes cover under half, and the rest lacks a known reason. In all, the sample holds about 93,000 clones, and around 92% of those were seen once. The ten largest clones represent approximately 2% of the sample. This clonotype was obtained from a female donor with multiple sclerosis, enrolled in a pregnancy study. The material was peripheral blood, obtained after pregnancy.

Here the CDR3 is given as CASSQELGGTSGGAYVGEQFF. DNA sequence: TGTGCCAGCAGCCAAGAGCTTGGGGGGACTAGCGGGGGGGCTTATGTCGGTGAGCAGTTCTTC. The V gene is TRBV4-2 and the J gene is TRBJ2-1, and 16 junctional nucleotides match TRBD2. CDR1 and CDR2, looked up from the germline V gene, are LGHNA and YNFKEQ. Trimming removed 0 bases from V and 9 bases from J; the gene matches leave 17 bases unexplained. The CDR3 sequence holds 21 residues, the cysteine and phenylalanine included. Of all the DNA, just the CDR3 is kept, 63 bases in frame from base 1.